This is a list of T cell receptor beta chains from one sample in a study of radiotherapy plus CTLA-4 blockade in lung cancer. TCRdb keeps only in-frame clones here, not all; method: immunoSEQ multiplex PCR. The sample has over 35,000 clones, over 60% seen once. The sequencing used peripheral blood, collected from a patient treated with radiotherapy plus ipilimumab. The receptors stem from a human donor with non-small cell lung cancer whose response to radiotherapy plus ipilimumab could not be evaluated. Each CDR3 is given with its conserved first and last residue. D genes are given only for firm matches. Part of the rows lack a size; the others show once, few, many or a class for expanded clones.

clone_size d_call j_call v_call cdr3_nt cdr3_aa
. TRBD1 TRBJ2-7 TRBV6-6 TGTGCCAGCAGTGACACCGGGACAGTGACCTACGAGCAGTACTTC CASSDTGTVTYEQYF
. TRBD1 TRBJ2-1 TRBV6-5 TGTGCCACCCTATCTCCCGGGACAGGGAACAATGAGCAGTTCTTC CATLSPGTGNNEQFF
. TRBD2 TRBJ2-3 TRBV7-3 TGTGCCAGCAGCCCGACTAGCGGGGGCCGCACAGATACGCAGTATTTT CASSPTSGGRTDTQYF
. . TRBJ1-2 TRBV28 TGTGCCAGCAGTGACCCACAGGTGGGCGACTATGGCTACACCTTC CASSDPQVGDYGYTF
. . TRBJ1-2 TRBV28 TGTGCCAGCAGTTTATCTGCACAGACCTATGGCTACACCTTC CASSLSAQTYGYTF
. TRBD2 TRBJ2-5 TRBV25-1 TGTGCCAGCAGTGACCCTTATCGGGGAGGGGAGACCCAGTACTTC CASSDPYRGGETQYF
. TRBD1 TRBJ2-7 TRBV7-3 TGTGCCAGCAGCTTAAGTGGGACAGGGTCTTATAGGCAGTACTTC CASSLSGTGSYRQYF
. TRBD2 TRBJ2-2 TRBV5-4 TGTGCCAGCAGCACCGGACTAGCGGGGAACACCGGGGAGCTGTTTTTT CASSTGLAGNTGELFF
. TRBD1 TRBJ2-1 TRBV18 TGTGCCAGCTCACTGGGACAGGGCCAATCCTACAATGAGCAGTTCTTC CASSLGQGQSYNEQFF
. TRBD2 TRBJ2-7 TRBV27 TGTGCCAGCAGTTACCGGGGGGAACGTCTCGAGCAGTACTTC CASSYRGERLEQYF
once . TRBJ1-5 TRBV30 TGTGCCGGAAGGACGGGGAATCAGCCCCAGCATTTT CAGRTGNQPQHF
few . TRBJ1-2 TRBV5-1 TGCGCCAGCAGCGCAGAGGGCTCTGTCGGCTACACCTTC CASSAEGSVGYTF
. . TRBJ1-5 TRBV18 TGTGCCAGCTCACCCCCGGGGGGGGCGGATAGCAATCAGCCCCAGCATTTT CASSPPGGADSNQPQHF
. . TRBJ2-5 TRBV30 TGTGCCTGGAGTTCCTCCCTGCGGGAGACCCAGTACTTC CAWSSSLRETQYF
. . TRBJ1-3 TRBV29-1 TGCAGCGTTGTATCAGGCTCTGGAAACACCATATATTTT CSVVSGSGNTIYF
. TRBD2 TRBJ2-5 TRBV9 TGTGCCAGCAGCGGGACTAGCGGGGGTAAAGAGACCCAGTACTTC CASSGTSGGKETQYF
. . TRBJ2-7 TRBV28 TGTGCCAGCAGTGACAGCCGCTACGAGCAGTACTTC CASSDSRYEQYF
few TRBD2 TRBJ2-3 TRBV7-2 TGTGCCAGCAGCTACGCTAGCGGGAGCTGGGAAGATACGCAGTATTTT CASSYASGSWEDTQYF
. . TRBJ2-5 TRBV5-1 TGCGCCAGCAGCTTGGGACAGGGAGGTCAGACCCAGTACTTC CASSLGQGGQTQYF
. TRBD2 TRBJ2-3 TRBV5-1 TGCGCCAGCAGCTTGACCTCGGCGCGGGGGGCAAATACGCAGTATTTT CASSLTSARGANTQYF
. . TRBJ2-7 TRBV7-6 TGTGCCAGCAGCTTGGCAGGGTCCCTCTCCTACGAGCAGTACTTC CASSLAGSLSYEQYF
. . TRBJ1-6 TRBV7-2 TGTGCCAGCAGCCCTTCGGCAGGGTTACTAAATTCACCCCTCCACTTT CASSPSAGLLNSPLHF
. TRBD2 TRBJ2-3 TRBV5-1 TGCGCCAGCAGCTTGCCCGGGACTAGCGGGGGGGCAGGGTCAGATACGCAGTATTTT CASSLPGTSGGAGSDTQYF
. . TRBJ1-5 TRBV29-1 TGCAGCGTCGTGGAAAGGGGAGGTCAGCCCCAGCATTTT CSVVERGGQPQHF
. . TRBJ2-5 TRBV5-1 TGCGCCAGCAGCGGCAGGGGCGGCTGGGAGACCCAGTACTTC CASSGRGGWETQYF
. . TRBJ2-2 TRBV29-1 TGCAGCGCCCAAGGGGGGGGGACGAACACCGGGGAGCTGTTTTTT CSAQGGGTNTGELFF
. . TRBJ2-3 TRBV14 TGTGCCAGCAGCCAAACCCCGGGTTGGGGGCGTTCGGGAGATACGCAGTATTTT CASSQTPGWGRSGDTQYF
. . TRBJ2-7 TRBV4-2 TGTGCCAGCAGCCATACAAACCCTGGACAGAGCTCCTACGAGCAGTACTTC CASSHTNPGQSSYEQYF
. . TRBJ1-1 TRBV9 TGTGCCAGCAGCGTCGAGGGAGGGGGTAACACTGAAGCTTTCTTT CASSVEGGGNTEAFF